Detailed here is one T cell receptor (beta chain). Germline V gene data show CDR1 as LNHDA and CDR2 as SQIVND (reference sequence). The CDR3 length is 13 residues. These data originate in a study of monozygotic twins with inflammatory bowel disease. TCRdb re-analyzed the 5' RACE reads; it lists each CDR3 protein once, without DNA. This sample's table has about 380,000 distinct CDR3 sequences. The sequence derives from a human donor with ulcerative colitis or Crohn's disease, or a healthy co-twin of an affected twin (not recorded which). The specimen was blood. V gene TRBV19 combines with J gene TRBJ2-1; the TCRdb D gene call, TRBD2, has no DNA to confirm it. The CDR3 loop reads CASSTTTAHSRFF.